The subject of this entry is one T cell receptor (beta chain). The target of this receptor is not known. Qualities for individual bases were not recorded, and no much larger clone is one base off. Receptor amplification or capture employed 5' RACE. Sequencing relied on an Illumina HiSeq 2500. A second roughly 6 to 11 cycle PCR used a sample-barcoded 5' primer and a J-beta primer mix. A unique molecular identifier was introduced onto each TCR beta cDNA molecule by a template-switch 5' adaptor carrying 12 random nucleotides. At least 2.5 million CDR3-containing paired-end reads were obtained from each sample. The Mint cDNA synthesis kit, primed by a TRBC-specific oligonucleotide, was used to synthesize first-strand cDNA from all RNA. Following uracil-DNA glycosylase treatment, all cDNA underwent a first 18-cycle PCR with the universal primers M1SS and BC2_uni_R. The study's processing was this. Each sample was normalized by randomly selecting 1 million high-quality reads, each carrying a distinct molecular identifier. Instead of being binned into consensus sequences, reads that shared molecular identifiers were thrown out. MiTCR, run with a Q25 quality threshold and the strictest error-elimination algorithm, handled CDR3 identification, clonotype clustering and error correction. A nonparametric unseen species model with Euler transformation was used to estimate a lower bound on total TCR beta diversity. TCRdb cleaned the public reads at Q25 with fastp, built clones with MiXCR and kept in-frame beta chains. Records with the same CDR3 protein are collapsed into one entry carrying the most frequent genes and DNA. It is TCRdb's table, rather than the study itself, that gives the V and J calls and clone size. The sample profile shows around 990,000 distinct CDR3 sequences; 20% to 25% of them were found once. Jointly, the top ten make up 0.65% to 0.75% of the sample.

The entry originates in a study of blood T cells in healthy people across ages (dated by TCRdb to the mid-2010s). Concerning the study at large: In model experiments, roughly one uniquely barcoded TCR beta cDNA molecule per two T cells was captured by template switching. Age-related changes in TCR beta repertoire diversity were measured in the study by deep sequencing normalized with unique cDNA molecular identifiers. Two additional independent replicas of 1 million unique cDNA reads from the same blood draw were analyzed for two donors (one aged 18 to 30 and one aged 80 or older). Donors were grouped into four age groups: young (average 16 years), middle-aged (around 39), aged (approximately 67) and long-lived (approximately 78). The study at large found these results: The long-lived group showed more naive CD4+ T cells, fewer expanded clones and increased TCR diversity than the aged group, suggesting age selection. Observed TCR beta diversity per million T cells fell roughly linearly with age, and a significant reduction was already apparent by age roughly 40. There was a strong correlation between observed TCR beta diversity and the percentage of naive T cells measured by flow cytometry. Donor CMV infection status was unknown, potentially confounding age-related changes in expanded clonotypes. Total diversity estimates from one million sequenced T cells were considered lower bounds and underestimates. Since profiling was done on bulk unsorted PBMCs, naive and antigen-experienced compartments could not be conclusively compared.

Including cysteine and phenylalanine, the CDR3 has 15 amino acids. This entry keeps only the CDR3 DNA: 45 bases, framed from base 1. CDR1 and CDR2 were assigned from the germline V gene as SQVTM and ANQGSEA. The 39 donors, aged about 6 to 90 years, were systemically healthy Caucasian individuals from Russia. Each donor gave around 9 milliliters of peripheral blood, collected into EDTA-treated Vacutainer tubes. PBMCs were isolated by Ficoll-Paque density-gradient centrifugation, with at least 6.5 million obtained per sample. Trizol reagent was used to extract total RNA from the PBMCs, yielding at least 6 micrograms per sample. For every donor, an aliquot of PBMCs went through flow cytometry to measure the percentages of naive CD45RAhigh/CD27high T cells. The sample also formed part of further work on T cells of mothers and their children. The second paper states: Donors were nine systemically healthy Caucasian individuals: three mothers and their six children. cDNA synthesis used all of the extracted RNA, with around 1.4 ug of RNA in each 15 ul reaction. Sample barcodes and 2-4 random nucleotides were added via the M1S primer in the second PCR. Each mother yielded over 9.5 million TCR beta CDR3 reads and each child roughly 2.9 million reads. Thymic selection similarly shapes TCR recombination output in related and unrelated pairs, with minor effect from inherited differences. Normalized repertoire overlap was always found to be slightly, but never significantly, higher in related mother-child pairs than in unrelated mother-child pairs. With a sensitivity of approximately 96 clones per million clonotypes, no persistent microchimeric T cell clones were detected. Deep NGS was used in the study to compare the TCR beta repertoires of mothers and children and to look for features that separate related mother-child pairs from unrelated individuals. Mothers averaged 40 +/- 4 years of age and children averaged roughly 12 +/- 4 years. After adapters were ligated using NEBNext reagents, the libraries underwent 100+100 nt paired-end sequencing on an Illumina HiSeq 2000. To avoid cross-contamination, the mother libraries and the child libraries were prepared a month apart and sequenced in separate runs. Each donor had between about 450,000 and 2,100,000 distinct TCR beta clonotypes identified. Naive TCR beta clonotypes were estimated from low-frequency clonotypes matched to each donor's FACS-determined naive share, without sorting.

The V and J genes are TRBV29-1 and TRBJ2-5; TRBD2 is possibly the D segment (5 matching bases). The J call may be mistaken, given a closer DNA end match to TRBJ2-7. Sequencing was done on a sample of blood. The origin of this receptor is a girl aged 2 to 10 in good health. CDR3 protein: CSVQNELGLSYEQYF. The nucleotide sequence reads TGCAGCGTCCAGAACGAGCTAGGACTCTCCTACGAGCAGTACTTC.